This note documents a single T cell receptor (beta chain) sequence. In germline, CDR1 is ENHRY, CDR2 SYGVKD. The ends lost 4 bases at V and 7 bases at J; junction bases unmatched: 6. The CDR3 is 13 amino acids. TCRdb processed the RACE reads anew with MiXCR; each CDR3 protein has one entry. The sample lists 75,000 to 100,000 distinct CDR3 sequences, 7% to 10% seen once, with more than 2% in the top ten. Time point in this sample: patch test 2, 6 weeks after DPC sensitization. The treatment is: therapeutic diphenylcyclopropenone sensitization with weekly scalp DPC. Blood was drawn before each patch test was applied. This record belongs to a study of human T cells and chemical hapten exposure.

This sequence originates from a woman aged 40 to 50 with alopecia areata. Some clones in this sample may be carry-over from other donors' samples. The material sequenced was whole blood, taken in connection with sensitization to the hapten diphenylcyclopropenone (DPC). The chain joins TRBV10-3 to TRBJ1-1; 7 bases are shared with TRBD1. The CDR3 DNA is TGTGCCATCAGTGGGGGACAGATAGGTGAAGCTTTCTTT. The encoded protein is CAISGGQIGEAFF.